This T cell receptor beta chain is drawn from a study of shared clonotypes between healthy human individuals. Across the study: Each donor contributed plates that comprised three CD4 naive, three CD4 memory, two CD8 naive and one CD8 memory.

Whole-study findings and limits: On the whole, naive subsets had larger estimated richness than memory subsets had. The sole specimen, blood, was sampled, and tissue repertoires likely differ.

Germline CDR1 is LGHNA and CDR2 is YSLEER. V was shortened by 1 base and J by 2 bases, with 5 bases between the two germline ends. The CDR3 sequence is 14 residues long. Concerning this clone itself: Antigen: not known. Other DNA sequences in the sample encode the same CDR3.

Produced via immunoSEQ multiplex PCR; TCRdb's table is partial and in-frame only. The sample has millions of clones, approximately 94% seen once; the top ten hold 0.9% to 1.4%. Selected positively for CCR7 and CD45RO-negative, naive CD8 cells excluded terminally differentiated effector memory CD45RA+ cells. Adult donors, all healthy and HIV-negative, had no recent acute infections or vaccinations. The receptor was derived from a man aged 18 to 29 in good health. The rearrangement uses TRBV4-3 and TRBJ2-2; no reliable D call. The sample was naive CD8+ T cells sorted from blood. The CDR3 loop reads CASSQGLNTGELFF. The CDR3 nucleotides read TGCGCCAGCAGCCAAGGCCTAAACACCGGGGAGCTGTTTTTT.